This paragraph reports one T cell receptor (beta chain). This specimen comes from a study of blood T cell repertoires in COVID-19. Study in general: Samples of COVID-19 (acute and convalescent) were obtained from the United States, Italy and Spain. Nucleic acid was either cDNA or gDNA, and it came from T cells, B-cell-depleted T cells, or PBMCs.

Participant reports of clinical history set cohort assignment. As processed by the authors: Amplification of reference gene primers provided the estimated nucleated cell counts. TCRdb keeps only in-frame clones here, not all; method: immunoSEQ multiplex PCR. D and trimming come from the DNA, and the V and J calls and clone size come from that table. The table lists 150,000 to 200,000 clones, 80% to 85% of them singletons. Germline V gene data show CDR1 as DFQATT and CDR2 as SNEGSKA (reference sequence). Deletions cut 6 bases from V and 2 bases from J, with 6 bases between. The CDR3 spans 11 residues. V usage is TRBV20-1 and J usage is TRBJ2-3; D remains ambiguous. The clonotype was recovered from a woman aged 55-69 years who had recovered from COVID-19. Sequencing was done on a sample of PBMCs or T cells enriched from blood (not recorded which). In DNA, the CDR3 is TGCAGTGCCTTGGCCACAGATACGCAGTATTTT. Translated, it gives CSALATDTQYF.